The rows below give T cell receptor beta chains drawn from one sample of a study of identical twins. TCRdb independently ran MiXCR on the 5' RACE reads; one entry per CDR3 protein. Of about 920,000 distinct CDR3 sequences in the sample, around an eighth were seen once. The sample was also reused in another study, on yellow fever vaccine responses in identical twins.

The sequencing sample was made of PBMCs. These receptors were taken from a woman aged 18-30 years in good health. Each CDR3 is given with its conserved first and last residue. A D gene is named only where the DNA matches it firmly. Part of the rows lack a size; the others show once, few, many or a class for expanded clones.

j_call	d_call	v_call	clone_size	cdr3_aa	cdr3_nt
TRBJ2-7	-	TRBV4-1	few	CASSQAETTYEQYF	TGCGCCAGCAGCCAGGCGGAGACGACTTACGAGCAGTACTTC
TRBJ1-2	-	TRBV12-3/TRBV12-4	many	CASSFGRGTYGYTF	TGTGCCAGCAGTTTCGGTCGTGGCACTTATGGCTACACCTTC
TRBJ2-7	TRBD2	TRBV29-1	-	CSVVSSGNTYEQYF	TGCAGCGTTGTCTCTAGCGGGAACACCTACGAGCAGTACTTC
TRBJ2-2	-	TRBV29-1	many	CSPHPGTLHTGELFF	TGCAGCCCGCACCCCGGGACGCTACACACCGGGGAGCTGTTTTTT
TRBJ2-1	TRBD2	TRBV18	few	CASSPRAGTTYNEQFF	TGTGCCAGCTCACCGAGAGCGGGAACGACCTACAATGAGCAGTTCTTC
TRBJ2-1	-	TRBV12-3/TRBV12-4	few	CASSFRPGEAYNEQFF	TGTGCCAGCAGTTTCCGGCCAGGGGAGGCGTACAATGAGCAGTTCTTC
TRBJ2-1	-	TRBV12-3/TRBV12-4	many	CASSFDGYNEQFF	TGTGCCAGCAGTTTTGATGGCTACAATGAGCAGTTCTTC
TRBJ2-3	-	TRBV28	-	CASSWGGIGDTQYF	TGTGCCAGCAGTTGGGGCGGGATTGGAGATACGCAGTATTTT
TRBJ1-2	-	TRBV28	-	CASSMEVFGGYTF	TGTGCCAGCAGTATGGAGGTTTTCGGTGGCTACACCTTC
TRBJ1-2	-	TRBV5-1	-	CASSRDSRYGYTF	TGCGCCAGCAGCCGGGACTCACGCTATGGCTACACCTTC
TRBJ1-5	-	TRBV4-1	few	CASSQDSPGNQPQHF	TGCGCCAGCAGCCAAGACTCACCGGGGAATCAGCCCCAGCATTTT
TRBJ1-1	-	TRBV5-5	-	CASSLYKGGSTEAFF	TGTGCCAGCAGCTTGTACAAGGGGGGGAGCACTGAAGCTTTCTTT
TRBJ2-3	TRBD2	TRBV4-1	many	CASSGLAGGTDTQYF	TGCGCCAGCAGCGGGCTAGCGGGTGGCACAGATACGCAGTATTTT
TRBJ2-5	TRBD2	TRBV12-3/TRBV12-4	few	CASSLRTTSAEETQYF	TGTGCCAGCAGTTTACGTACCACTAGCGCCGAAGAGACCCAGTACTTC
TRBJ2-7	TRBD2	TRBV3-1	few	CASSQDAGGYYEQYF	TGTGCCAGCAGCCAAGATGCGGGGGGTTACTACGAGCAGTACTTC
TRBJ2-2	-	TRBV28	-	CASIPSYGNTGELFF	TGTGCCAGCATCCCGAGTTACGGGAACACCGGGGAGCTGTTTTTT
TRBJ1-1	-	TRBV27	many	CASSRNTENTEAFF	TGTGCCAGCAGCAGAAACACAGAGAACACTGAAGCTTTCTTT
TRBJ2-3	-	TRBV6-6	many	CASEGSTDTQYF	TGTGCCAGCGAAGGTAGCACAGATACGCAGTATTTT
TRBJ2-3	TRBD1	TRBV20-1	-	CSAMGTGNTDTQYF	TGCAGTGCTATGGGGACAGGGAACACAGATACGCAGTATTTT
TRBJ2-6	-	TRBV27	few	CASSSASSGANVLTF	TGTGCCAGCAGTTCAGCAAGCTCTGGGGCCAACGTCCTGACTTTC
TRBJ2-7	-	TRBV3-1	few	CASSAPRAPAEQYF	TGTGCCAGCAGCGCACCTAGGGCCCCGGCCGAGCAGTACTTC
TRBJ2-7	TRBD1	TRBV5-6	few	CASSPGTGRSEQYF	TGTGCCAGCAGCCCTGGGACAGGGAGGAGCGAGCAGTACTTC
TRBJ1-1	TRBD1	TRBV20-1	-	CSALDRGPGNTEAFF	TGCAGTGCTCTTGACAGGGGGCCAGGGAACACTGAAGCTTTCTTT
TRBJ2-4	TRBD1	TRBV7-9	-	CASSLGQGIVAKNIQYF	TGTGCCAGCAGCTTGGGACAGGGGATTGTAGCCAAAAACATTCAGTACTTC
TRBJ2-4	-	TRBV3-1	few	CASSQDRPQSKNIQYF	TGTGCCAGCAGCCAAGATCGCCCCCAGAGCAAAAACATTCAGTACTTC
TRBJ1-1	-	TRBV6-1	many	CASSPQMNTEAFF	TGTGCCAGCAGTCCTCAAATGAACACTGAAGCTTTCTTT
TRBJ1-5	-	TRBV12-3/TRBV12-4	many	CASARGERNQPQHF	TGTGCCAGTGCGAGGGGGGAAAGGAATCAGCCCCAGCATTTT
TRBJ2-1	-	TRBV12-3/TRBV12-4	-	CASSFLPNNEQFF	TGTGCCAGCAGTTTTTTACCCAATAATGAGCAGTTCTTC
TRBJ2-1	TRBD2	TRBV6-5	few	CASSYASERGWNEQFF	TGTGCCAGCAGTTACGCGAGCGAGCGGGGGTGGAATGAGCAGTTCTTC
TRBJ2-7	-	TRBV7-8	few	CASSLGAYYEQYF	TGTGCCAGCAGCTTGGGAGCCTACTACGAGCAGTACTTC